The entry below describes one TCR beta chain. The antigen is unknown. This sample was included in a study of T cells in localized non-small cell lung cancer. Study results and limitations: In adjacent lung, a median roughly 60 of the top 100 tumor clones were found. Higher T cell density in the blood was associated with longer overall survival, whereas higher adjacent-lung clonality associated with shorter survival. Sequencing was restricted to one tumor region; therefore, heterogeneity remains possible. Uninvolved adjacent lung had the highest recorded T cell clonality, with tumor below it.

TCRdb's copy holds only in-frame clones and misses some; the assay was immunoSEQ multiplex PCR. The profile shows 30,000 to 35,000 clones, more than 70% of them singletons. CDR1 SNHLY and CDR2 FYNNEI come from the germline V gene. The CDR3 has 12 residues. The V end lost 4 bases, the J end lost 11 bases, and 15 bases lay between the germline ends. The source was peripheral blood, collected before any cancer treatment. This sequence was found in a woman aged 40-69 years with stage I lung adenocarcinoma. J is TRBJ2-7 and V is TRBV2; perhaps TRBD1 as D (5 bases). The CDR3, as DNA: TGTGCCAGCAGTGCCGACAGTCCGCCCGAGTACTTC. This translates into CASSADSPPEYF.